These 16 T cell receptor beta chains share one sample of origin, sequenced in a study of cytomegalovirus exposure and HLA in healthy donors. It was with 60 Vbeta and 13 Jbeta primers that the PCR ran. Sequencing was performed with immunoSEQ multiplex PCR; in TCRdb, only in-frame clones are kept and a portion is missing. The data hold around 91,000 clones, with roughly 78% observed a single time. Sequenced sample: PBMCs. Receptors were obtained from a male donor in good health and CMV-seropositive.

This clone was found once. The V and J genes are TRBV5-1 and TRBJ2-1, with 10 bases fitting TRBD2. The CDR3 covers 14 residues. Germline V CDR1 and CDR2: SGHRS, YFSETQ. With 7 bases clipped from V and 12 bases from J, the junction kept 13 bases outside the gene matches. In DNA, the CDR3 is TGCGCCAGCGGGCCAACTAGCGGGGCCTCTCGGCAGTTCTTC. It is translated as CASGPTSGASRQFF.

The chain employs TRBV6-5 and TRBJ1-2; D not resolved. CDR1 MNHEY and CDR2 SVGAGI come from the germline V gene. Between the trimmed V and J ends, which lost 2 bases and 4 bases, there was a span of 11 bases. This CDR3 has 14 residues. The chain's CDR3 is CASSYGSPVYGYTF. CDR3 nucleotide sequence: TGTGCCAGCAGTTACGGTTCACCGGTCTATGGCTACACCTTC.

This clone was recorded a few times. The V call is TRBV10-3, the J call TRBJ1-2; D is ambiguous. CDR3 size: 13 residues. Trimming shortened V by 2 bases and J by 1 base, and 5 bases separated the two germline ends. Per the germline V gene, CDR1 is ENHRY and CDR2 is SYGVKD. The DNA for the CDR3 is TGTGCCATCAGTGAGACGCGTAACTATGGCTACACCTTC. The encoded protein is CAISETRNYGYTF.

V and J are TRBV9 and TRBJ2-2; D is unclear. Trimming took off 4 bases at V and 4 bases at J, with 8 bases between the two ends. The germline V gene has CDR1 SGDLS and CDR2 YYNGEE. There are 13 residues in the CDR3. In nucleotides, the CDR3 is TGTGCCAGCAGCCAACAGATCACCGGGGAGCTGTTTTTT. Its translation is CASSQQITGELFF.

The chain is built from TRBV6-1 and TRBJ1-1; 10 bases are a match to TRBD1. The CDR3 is 16 residues long. Germline assignment: CDR1 MNHNS and CDR2 SASEGT. V trimming: 4 bases; J trimming: 1 base; junction bases outside the gene matches: 6. Here the CDR3 DNA reads TGTGCCAGCAGTGCAAGACAGGGGGCTGCGAACACTGAAGCTTTCTTT. Translating gives CASSARQGAANTEAFF.

This chain joins TRBV9 and TRBJ2-6, with D possibly matching TRBD1 (7 bases). Per the germline V gene, CDR1 is SGDLS and CDR2 is YYNGEE. The CDR3 totals 18 residues. Trimming cost V 4 bases and J 0 bases, with 17 bases left between them. In DNA form, the CDR3 reads TGTGCCAGCAGCTCAGCGGGCAGGGGGTCCTCTGGGGCCAACGTCCTGACTTTC. It yields the protein CASSSAGRGSSGANVLTF.

The chain links TRBV18 to TRBJ1-1, with 8 nucleotides matching TRBD1. Germline CDR1 reads KGHSH; CDR2 reads LQKENI. V lost 0 bases, J lost 5 bases, and 5 bases stayed unmatched. The CDR3 is 15 residues long. CDR3 amino acids: CASSPPTGGHTEAFF. CDR3 coding DNA: TGTGCCAGCTCACCACCTACAGGGGGTCATACTGAAGCTTTCTTT.

The V and J genes are TRBV15 and TRBJ2-3, with 11 bases lining up with TRBD2. With 3 bases clipped from V and 0 bases from J, the junction kept 2 bases outside the gene matches. The CDR3 loop spans 16 amino acids. Germline values: CDR1 LNHNV, CDR2 YYDKDF (reference sequence). DNA of the CDR3: TGTGCCACCAGCAGGGGACTAGCGGACAGCACAGATACGCAGTATTTT. Translated, it gives CATSRGLADSTDTQYF.

This clone has more than one count but fewer than ten. The CDR3: CASSHGNLRNYEQYF. The CDR3 nucleotides read TGTGCCAGCAGCCACGGGAATCTAAGGAACTACGAGCAGTACTTC. The chain employs TRBV14 and TRBJ2-7, with D perhaps matching TRBD2 (5 bases). The V gene lost 3 bases and the J gene lost 3 bases, with 15 bases spanning the gap. The CDR3 contains 15 residues. The germline V gene has CDR1 SGHDN and CDR2 FVKESK.

This chain joins TRBV7-8 and TRBJ2-1, with D possibly TRBD2 on 6 matching bases. Germline lookup yields CDR1 SGHVS and CDR2 FQNEAQ. V was trimmed by 3 bases and J by 7 bases, leaving 13 bases between them. This CDR3 contains 14 residues. CDR3 DNA sequence: TGTGCCAGCAGCTTTCTTGGGGGGTCGAATGAGCAGTTCTTC. Its protein is CASSFLGGSNEQFF.

A few counts support this clone. The rearrangement uses TRBV28 and TRBJ1-2, with TRBD1 identical over 10 bases. This CDR3 spans 12 amino acids. The germline V gene has CDR1 MDHEN and CDR2 SYDVKM. CDR3: CAAGQGRINYTF. Written as DNA, the CDR3 is TGTGCTGCGGGACAGGGGCGTATTAATTACACCTTC.

This chain links TRBV28 with TRBJ1-1; 8 bases line up with TRBD1. The ends lost 4 bases at V and 11 bases at J; junction bases unmatched: 6. The length of the CDR3 is 12 residues. Looked up from germline, CDR1 is MDHEN and CDR2 is SYDVKM. CDR3 nucleotides: TGTGCCAGCAGTTACAGGGGGTTGTACGCTTTCTTT. Its translation: CASSYRGLYAFF.

The V and J genes are TRBV27 and TRBJ1-5, with a tentative D call TRBD1 (5 bases). Germline V lookup: CDR1 MNHEY, CDR2 SMNVEV (reference sequence). The CDR3 is made up of 15 amino acids. V lost 2 bases and J 3 bases, leaving 11 bases between the germline ends. The CDR3 DNA sequence: TGTGCCAGCAGTTTAGGTGGGGCTCCCAATCAGCCCCAGCATTTT. Translation: CASSLGGAPNQPQHF.

The rearrangement joins TRBV5-4 to TRBJ1-1, with D possibly matching TRBD1 (5 bases). Germline V lookup: CDR1 SGHNT, CDR2 YYREEE (reference sequence). Deletions cut 4 bases from V and 0 bases from J, with 13 bases between. The CDR3 loop spans 15 amino acids. The CDR3 region is CASSKGSGLNTEAFF. CDR3 coding DNA: TGTGCCAGCAGCAAGGGGTCAGGATTGAACACTGAAGCTTTCTTT.

The V gene is TRBV11-1, the J gene TRBJ2-7, with 7 bases matching TRBD1. The CDR3 has 13 residues. The germline gives CDR1 SGHAT, CDR2 FQDESV (reference sequence). J lost 5 bases, V lost 6 bases, and 7 bases had no gene match. This CDR3 reads CASSFDRDDEQYF. The CDR3 DNA reads as TGTGCCAGCAGTTTCGACAGGGACGACGAGCAGTACTTC.

The chain recombines TRBV7-2 with TRBJ2-7; 12 bases are shared with TRBD2. V shed 5 bases, J shed 2 bases, and the junction held 4 bases outside the gene matches. CDR1 is SGHTA and CDR2 is FQGNSA in the germline V gene. The CDR3 loop spans 15 amino acids. The CDR3 DNA reads as TGTGCCAGCAGCCCACTAGCGGGGGGACCCTACGAGCAGTACTTC. Protein sequence: CASSPLAGGPYEQYF.